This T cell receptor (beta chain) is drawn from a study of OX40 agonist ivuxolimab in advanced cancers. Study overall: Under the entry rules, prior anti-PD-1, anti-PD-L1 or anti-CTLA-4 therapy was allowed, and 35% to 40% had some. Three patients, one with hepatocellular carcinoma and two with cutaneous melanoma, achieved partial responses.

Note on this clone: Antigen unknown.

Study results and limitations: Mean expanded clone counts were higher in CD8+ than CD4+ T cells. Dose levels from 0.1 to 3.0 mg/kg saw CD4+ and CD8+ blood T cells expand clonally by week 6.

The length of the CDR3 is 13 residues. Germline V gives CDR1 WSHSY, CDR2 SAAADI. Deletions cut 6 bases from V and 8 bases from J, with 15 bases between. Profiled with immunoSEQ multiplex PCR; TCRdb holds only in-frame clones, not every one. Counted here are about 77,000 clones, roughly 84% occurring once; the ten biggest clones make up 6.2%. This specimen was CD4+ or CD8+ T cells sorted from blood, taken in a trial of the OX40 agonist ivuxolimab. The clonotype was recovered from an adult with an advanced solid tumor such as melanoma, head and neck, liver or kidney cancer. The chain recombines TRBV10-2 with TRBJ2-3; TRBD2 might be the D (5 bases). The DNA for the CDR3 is TGCGCCAGCAGGGCCGGGGAGACGGGTACGCAGTATTTT. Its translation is CASRAGETGTQYF.